This entry is about one T cell receptor beta chain. Its matching antigen is unknown. The data are from a study of cytomegalovirus exposure and HLA in healthy donors. At the level of the study: Membership in the Caucasian-associated ancestry cluster was found for 75% to 90% of almost 400 genotyped donors. The study's findings and limits: It was approximately 160 TCR beta chains that were listed as cytomegalovirus-associated. A later analysis reported that several of the most significant clusters appeared to be linked to common viral pathogens, among them Epstein-Barr virus. A later analysis reportedly found fewer N-insertions in an Asian-associated ancestry cluster than the roughly 670-donor mean.

The CDR3 loop spans 14 amino acids. Germline V CDR1 and CDR2: MDHEN, SYDVKM. The ends were cut back, 6 bases at V and 3 bases at J, with 15 bases in the middle. Primers: 60 Vbeta forward and 13 Jbeta reverse. The protocol was immunoSEQ multiplex PCR, while the TCRdb copy is restricted to in-frame clones and leaves out a portion. The sample consists of about 61,000 clones, approximately 87% of them appearing once. The receptor comes from a man aged 18 to 29 in good health and CMV-seronegative. This chain links TRBV28 with TRBJ2-7; the D gene is possibly TRBD1 (6 bases). Sequenced sample: PBMCs. The CDR3 sequence is CASSPADSLYEQYF. The DNA of the CDR3 is TGTGCCAGCAGCCCCGCGGACAGTCTCTACGAGCAGTACTTC.